The clone carrying this T cell receptor (beta chain) turned up a few times. The antigen remains unidentified. A much larger clonotype is one base distant, so this may be a read error. The same CDR3 arises from other DNA sequences in this sample as well. These data are taken from a study of metastatic and nonmetastatic thyroid tumors. Study-wide results and limits: A significant increase in TCR beta diversity was reportedly seen in malignant thyroid tumors relative to benign nodules, in blood and tumor.

From the PCR reads, TCRdb re-called clones with MiXCR. The table lists some 20,000 clones, about a quarter of them singletons. Patients were all untreated before their thyroid surgery. Sequenced material: tumor tissue. The sequence was collected from a female donor with papillary thyroid cancer or a benign thyroid nodule (not recorded which). Some clones in this sample may be carry-over from other donors' samples.

CDR3 protein: CASSLSALGMETQYF. DNA for the CDR3: TGTGCCAGCAGTTTATCGGCGCTAGGGATGGAGACCCAATACTTC. V is TRBV27 and J is TRBJ2-5; the D is unclear. The CDR3 contains 15 residues. CDR1 is MNHEY and CDR2 is SMNVEV in the germline V gene (reference sequence).